Following are 22 T cell receptor beta chains from one sample sequenced in a study of CD8 T cells in ankylosing spondylitis. TCRdb recomputed calls from the 5' RACE reads with MiXCR, one row per CDR3 protein. The data contain about 260,000 distinct CDR3 sequences, roughly 20% of them seen just once; the ten biggest clones take up about 8%. The sequenced material came from blood, either unsorted or a sorted T cell fraction (not recorded which). Source of these receptors: a male donor with ankylosing spondylitis or in good health (not recorded which).

J is TRBJ2-1 and V is TRBV5-1; TRBD1 matches at 7 bases. Germline lookup yields CDR1 SGHRS and CDR2 YFSETQ. This CDR3 region has 19 residues. Germline trimming cut 3 bases from V and 0 bases from J; bases unmatched to any gene: 15. CDR3 amino acids: CASSYLGTDSVSSYNEQFF. CDR3 DNA sequence: TGCGCCAGCAGCTACCTCGGGACAGATTCCGTTAGCTCCTACAATGAGCAGTTCTTC.

The chain joins TRBV6-1 to TRBJ1-5, with D possibly being TRBD1 (5 bases). V was clipped by 6 bases and J by 5 bases, with 14 bases between them. The CDR3 runs to 14 residues. Germline values: CDR1 MNHNS, CDR2 SASEGT. This CDR3 is CASRHPPGHQPQHF. The CDR3 DNA sequence: TGTGCCAGCAGGCATCCGCCAGGGCATCAGCCCCAGCATTTT.

The gene calls are TRBV20-1 and TRBJ1-1, with no clear D. In germline, CDR1 is DFQATT, CDR2 SNEGSKA (reference sequence). The CDR3 covers 15 residues. The ends were cut back, 2 bases at V and 1 base at J, with 14 bases in the middle. The CDR3 protein is CSARPPGSRNTEAFF. The CDR3, as DNA: TGCAGTGCTAGACCTCCGGGTTCCAGGAACACTGAAGCTTTCTTT.

In its sample, this clonotype was seen a few times. The chain carries TRBV12-3 or TRBV12-4 and TRBJ1-1; D is possibly TRBD1 (5 bases). V was clipped by 6 bases and J by 7 bases, with 15 bases between them. This CDR3 comprises 13 residues. CDR3 in DNA: TGTGCCAGCAGCGGTCGACAGAGTGTTGAAGCTTTCTTT. Translating gives CASSGRQSVEAFF.

The rearrangement links TRBV12-3 or TRBV12-4 to TRBJ1-1; D is perhaps TRBD1 (5 bases). The CDR3 is 14 amino acids. Trimming left V 1 base short and J 4 bases short, with 10 bases between. The CDR3 DNA sequence: TGTGCCAGCAGTTTAGGGCGCGGGGGCACTGAAGCTTTCTTT. Translating it yields CASSLGRGGTEAFF.

Notes on this clonotype: This clone may be a read error of a much larger clone one base away. The CDR3 DNA follows: TGTGTCATCAGTGGAGCGGGGTACACAGATACGCAGTATTTT. Its translation: CVISGAGYTDTQYF. The V call is TRBV10-3, the J call TRBJ2-3, with 7 bases that match TRBD2. Per the germline V gene, CDR1 is ENHRY and CDR2 is SYGVKD. The CDR3 is made up of 14 amino acids.

This clonotype occurred a few times. This rearrangement joins TRBV10-3 to TRBJ2-1; 11 bases line up with TRBD2. The CDR3 consists of 16 residues. Trimming cost V 4 bases and J 8 bases; bases outside gene matches: 10. The germline V gene encodes CDR1 ENHRY and CDR2 SYGVKD. The CDR3 reads CAISGRGSGGVYEQFF. In DNA, the CDR3 is TGTGCCATCAGTGGCCGAGGTAGCGGGGGGGTATATGAGCAGTTCTTC.

The gene calls are TRBV20-1 and TRBJ2-1; 10 bases are a match to TRBD2. Trimming took 5 bases from V and 0 from J; bases not matched to a gene: 13. Germline lookup yields CDR1 DFQATT and CDR2 SNEGSKA (reference sequence). The CDR3 runs to 18 residues. CDR3 sequence reads: CSAHRTSGGRSSYNEQFF. DNA of the CDR3: TGCAGTGCTCACCGGACTAGCGGAGGCCGGAGCTCCTACAATGAGCAGTTCTTC.

The sample holds a few counts of this clonotype. The rearrangement links TRBV29-1 to TRBJ1-2; no clear D gene. Trimming pared 5 bases from V and 3 bases from J, leaving 10 bases between. Germline V gene lookup returns CDR1 SQVTM and CDR2 ANQGSEA. There are 12 residues in the CDR3. In DNA, the CDR3 is TGCAGCGTTACGGAGGGAGACTATGGCTACACCTTC. Translating it yields CSVTEGDYGYTF.

The gene calls are TRBV30 and TRBJ2-3; TRBD1 matches 7 bases. The CDR3 sequence is 17 residues long. Germline-derived CDR1 and CDR2 are GTSNPN and SVGIG (reference sequence). The V and J ends lost 1 base and 1 base, in that order; junction bases with no gene match: 11. The CDR3 nucleotides are TGTGCCTGGAGTGAGGGGGCCCGCGCGGGCGGCACAGATACGCAGTATTTT. It encodes CAWSEGARAGGTDTQYF.

The chain has TRBV3-1 and TRBJ2-7, with D unclear. The ends were cut back, 1 base at V and 7 bases at J, with 11 bases in the middle. This CDR3 is built from 13 residues. Germline CDR1 LGHDT, CDR2 YNNKEL (reference sequence). The CDR3 DNA reads TGTGCCAGCAGCCAAGGACTGAGAAGGGAGCAGTACGTC. Encoded protein: CASSQGLRREQYV.

This chain uses TRBV18 with TRBJ1-5; no clear D. CDR1 KGHSH and CDR2 LQKENI come from the germline V gene. The CDR3 consists of 13 residues. V lost 2 bases and J 7 bases, leaving 9 bases between the germline ends. DNA of the CDR3: TGTGCCAGCTCACCAGAGGGAGGGCAGCCCCAGCATTTT. Translation gives CASSPEGGQPQHF.

This clonotype showed up many times. This chain joins TRBV3-1 and TRBJ2-2; D gene uncertain. Trimming took 2 bases from V and 6 from J, leaving 4 bases between them. Germline lookup yields CDR1 LGHDT and CDR2 YNNKEL (reference sequence). The CDR3 is 12 residues long. CDR3 protein: CASSQYPGELFF. CDR3 nucleotide sequence: TGTGCCAGCAGCCAATATCCCGGGGAGCTGTTTTTT.

This sequence joins TRBV3-1 and TRBJ2-2; 8 bases agree with TRBD1. This CDR3 has 16 amino acids. V shed 5 bases and J 0 bases; nucleotides not matched to a gene: 5. Germline V gene sequence: CDR1 LGHDT, CDR2 YNNKEL (reference sequence). The CDR3 DNA sequence: TGTGCCAGCAGCTTTCAGACAGGGGCGAACACCGGGGAGCTGTTTTTT. Translated: CASSFQTGANTGELFF.

V gene TRBV4-1 combines with J gene TRBJ1-2; maybe TRBD1 (6 bases). V dropped 0 bases and J dropped 2 bases, with 13 bases sitting between them. This CDR3 is built from 16 residues. Germline V CDR1 and CDR2: MGHRA, YSYEKL. As DNA, the CDR3 is TGCGCCAGCAGCCAAGATAGCTCAGGGGCGAACTATGGCTACACCTTC. Its protein product is CASSQDSSGANYGYTF.

The chain has TRBV12-3 or TRBV12-4 and TRBJ2-3; TRBD1 matches 8 bases. The CDR3 has 16 residues. V was clipped by 4 bases and J by 3 bases; unmatched bases: 9. For the CDR3, the DNA is TGTGCCAGCAGTTCTTTAGGGAGGACAGGGACAGATACGCAGTATTTT. Encoded protein: CASSSLGRTGTDTQYF.

This clonotype occurred a few times. The rearrangement uses TRBV20-1 and TRBJ2-4; D perhaps matches TRBD2 (6 bases). In germline, CDR1 is DFQATT, CDR2 SNEGSKA (reference sequence). Trimming took off 5 bases at V and 0 bases at J, with 14 bases between the two ends. CDR3 size: 15 residues. CDR3 DNA sequence: TGCAGTGCTCGGGGGTCCCAGTTAGCCAAAAACATTCAGTACTTC. This gives the protein CSARGSQLAKNIQYF.

J is TRBJ2-1 and V is TRBV18; a possible D gene is TRBD2 (5 bases). The germline V and J ends were trimmed by 5 bases and 3 bases, with 11 bases remaining between them. CDR1 is KGHSH and CDR2 is LQKENI in the germline V gene. The CDR3 covers 14 residues. CDR3 sequence reads: CASSSRTFYNEQFF. CDR3 nucleotide sequence: TGTGCCAGCTCAAGCCGGACTTTCTACAATGAGCAGTTCTTC. The full variable domain, rest sourced from reference TRBV18 and TRBJ2-1, is NAGVMQNPRHLVRRRGQEARLRCSPMKGHSHVYWYRQLPEEGLKFMVYLQKENIIDESGMPKERFSAEFPKEGPSILRIQQVVRGDSAAYFCASSSRTFYNEQFFGPGTRLTVL.

The V gene is TRBV18, the J gene TRBJ1-2, with D tentatively TRBD1 (5 bases). Per the germline V gene, CDR1 is KGHSH and CDR2 is LQKENI. The ends were cut back, 3 bases at V and 6 bases at J, with 14 bases in the middle. CDR3 size: 14 residues. CDR3 DNA sequence: TGTGCCAGCTCACCGGGACGACTAACTGATGGCTACACCTTC. It yields the protein CASSPGRLTDGYTF.

This clonotype was detected a few times. The chain is built from TRBV6-1 and TRBJ2-2; 7 nucleotides align to TRBD2. The CDR3 covers 15 residues. The junction had 7 bases not matched to a gene; V was cut back by 6 bases and J by 3 bases. From germline, CDR1 is MNHNS and CDR2 SASEGT. The CDR3 DNA sequence: TGTGCCAGCAGCCACGGGCTAGCGGACACCGGGGAGCTGTTTTTT. Translated, it gives CASSHGLADTGELFF.

The chain carries TRBV29-1 and TRBJ2-1; 9 bases are a match to TRBD2. The CDR3 has 13 residues. Germline V gives CDR1 SQVTM, CDR2 ANQGSEA. Trimming took 5 bases from V and 4 from J; bases not matched to a gene: 3. The CDR3 region is CSVPLAGYNEQFF. In DNA, the CDR3 is TGCAGCGTTCCCCTAGCGGGATACAATGAGCAGTTCTTC.

A few counts support this clonotype. The rearrangement links TRBV12-3 or TRBV12-4 to TRBJ2-2; 8 bases agree with TRBD2. The V gene end was trimmed by 7 bases and the J gene end by 5 bases; junction bases not matched to a gene: 9. CDR3 size: 15 residues. The CDR3 sequence: CASTAGLGSTGELFF. Written as DNA, the CDR3 is TGTGCCAGCACAGCGGGACTAGGTTCAACCGGGGAGCTGTTTTTT.